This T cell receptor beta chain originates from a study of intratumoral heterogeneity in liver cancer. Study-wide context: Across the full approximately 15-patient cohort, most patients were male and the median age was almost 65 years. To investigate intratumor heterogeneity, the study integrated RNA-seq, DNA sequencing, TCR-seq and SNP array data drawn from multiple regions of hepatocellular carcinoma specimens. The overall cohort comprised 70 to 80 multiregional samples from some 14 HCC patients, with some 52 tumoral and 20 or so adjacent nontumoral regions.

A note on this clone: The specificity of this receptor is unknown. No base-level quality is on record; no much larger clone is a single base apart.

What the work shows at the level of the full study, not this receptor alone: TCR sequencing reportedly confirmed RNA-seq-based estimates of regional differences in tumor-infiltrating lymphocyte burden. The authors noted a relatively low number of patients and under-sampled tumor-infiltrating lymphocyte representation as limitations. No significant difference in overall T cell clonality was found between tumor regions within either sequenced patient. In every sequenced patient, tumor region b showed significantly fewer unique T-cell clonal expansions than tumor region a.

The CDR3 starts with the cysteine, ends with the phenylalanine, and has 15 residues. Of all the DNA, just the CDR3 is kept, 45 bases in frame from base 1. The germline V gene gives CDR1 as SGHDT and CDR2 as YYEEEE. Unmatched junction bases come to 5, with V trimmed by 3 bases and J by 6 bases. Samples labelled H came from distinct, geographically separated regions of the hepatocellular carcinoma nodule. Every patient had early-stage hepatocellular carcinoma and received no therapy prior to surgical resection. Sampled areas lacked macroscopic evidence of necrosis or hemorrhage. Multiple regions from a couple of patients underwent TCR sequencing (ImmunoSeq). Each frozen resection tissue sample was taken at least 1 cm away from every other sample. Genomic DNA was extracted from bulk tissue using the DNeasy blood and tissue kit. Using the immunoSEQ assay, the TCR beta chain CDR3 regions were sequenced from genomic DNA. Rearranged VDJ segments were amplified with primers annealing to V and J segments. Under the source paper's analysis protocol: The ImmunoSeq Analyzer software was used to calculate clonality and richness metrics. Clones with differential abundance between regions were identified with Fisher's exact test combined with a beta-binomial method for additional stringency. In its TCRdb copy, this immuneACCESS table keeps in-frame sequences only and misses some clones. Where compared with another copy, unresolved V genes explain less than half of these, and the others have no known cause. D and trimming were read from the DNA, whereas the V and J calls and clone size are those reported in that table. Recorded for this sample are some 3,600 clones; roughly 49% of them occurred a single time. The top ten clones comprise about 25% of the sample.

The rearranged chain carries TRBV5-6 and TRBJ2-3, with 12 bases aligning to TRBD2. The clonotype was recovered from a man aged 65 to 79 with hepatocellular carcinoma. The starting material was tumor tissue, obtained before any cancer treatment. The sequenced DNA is TGTGCCAGCAGCTCGCTAGCGGGGGGGAGGGATACGCAGTATTTT. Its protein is CASSSLAGGRDTQYF.